This T cell receptor (beta chain) was sequenced in a study of CD8+ T cells in alopecia areata. Treatment denoted: oral pan-JAK inhibitor, 5-10 mg twice daily. V was pared by 0 bases and J by 2 bases, with 9 bases between. The CDR3 runs to 14 residues. Per germline, CDR1 SGDLS and CDR2 YYNGEE. Sequencing relied on a cDNA template that was reverse transcribed from extracted RNA. The method was immunoSEQ multiplex PCR; TCRdb's version includes in-frame clones alone and lacks a portion of them. This sample has over 150,000 clones, with around half found just once. A note on this clone: Other DNA sequences within the sample encode an identical CDR3.

The receptor was isolated from a human donor with alopecia areata. The source was CD8+ T cells sorted from blood, collected at week 24, from a patient treated with tofacitinib. The chain uses TRBV9 and TRBJ2-7; the D gene is possibly TRBD1 (5 bases). Here the CDR3 reads CASSVGQGTYEQYF. DNA for the CDR3: TGTGCCAGCAGCGTAGGTCAGGGTACCTACGAGCAGTACTTC. The complete variable domain, with remaining parts taken from reference TRBV9 and TRBJ2-7, reads DSGVTQTPKHLITATGQRVTLRCSPRSGDLSVYWYQQSLDQGLQFLIQYYNGEERAKGNILERFSAQQFPDLHSELNLSSLELGDSALYFCASSVGQGTYEQYFGPGTRLTVT.